These T cell receptor beta chains were read from a single sample in a study of blood T cell repertoires in COVID-19. The data were produced by immunoSEQ multiplex PCR, yet TCRdb's version contains in-frame clones alone and is incomplete. The sample lists some 250,000 clones; roughly 89% were seen once. Sequencing input: PBMCs or T cells enriched from blood (not recorded which). These receptors came from a woman in her twenties or thirties with acute COVID-19. Both conserved end residues are part of each CDR3. A D gene is named only where the DNA matches it firmly. The size field is filled for only some rows; it gives once, few, many or a size class.

. | TRBJ2-2 | TRBD2 | TRBV19 | CASSSSGGIGTGELFF | TGTGCCAGTAGTAGTAGCGGGGGGATAGGGACCGGGGAGCTGTTTTTT
. | TRBJ2-1 | . | TRBV4-1 | CASSQDQWGGQNEQFF | TGCGCCAGCAGCCAAGATCAGTGGGGGGGCCAGAATGAGCAGTTCTTC
. | TRBJ1-2 | . | TRBV4-1 | CASSQDMAPGRGYTF | TGCGCCAGCAGCCAAGATATGGCACCTGGGCGTGGCTACACCTTC
. | TRBJ2-7 | TRBD1 | TRBV28 | CASSGDRGINEQYF | TGTGCCAGCAGTGGGGACAGGGGGATTAACGAGCAGTACTTC
. | TRBJ2-5 | TRBD1 | TRBV18 | CASSRDRGQSRETQYF | TGTGCCAGCTCAAGGGACAGGGGGCAGTCTCGGGAGACCCAGTACTTC
. | TRBJ2-6 | TRBD1 | TRBV27 | CASSFWTGVLSGANVLTF | TGTGCCAGCAGTTTCTGGACAGGGGTTCTCTCTGGGGCCAACGTCCTGACTTTC
once | TRBJ1-1 | . | TRBV7-9 | CASSLAGGAEAFF | TGTGCCAGCAGCTTAGCAGGGGGTGCTGAAGCTTTCTTT
. | TRBJ2-1 | . | TRBV6-2/TRBV6-3 | CASSHREVYSYNEQFF | TGTGCCAGCAGTCACCGAGAGGTGTACTCCTACAATGAGCAGTTCTTC
. | TRBJ1-3 | TRBD1 | TRBV6-5 | CASSYDRGSGNTIYF | TGTGCCAGCAGTTACGACAGGGGCTCTGGAAACACCATATATTTT
. | TRBJ2-5 | TRBD2 | TRBV7-8 | CASSLTRLAGEETQYF | TGTGCCAGCAGCTTAACACGACTAGCGGGGGAAGAGACCCAGTACTTC